The TCR beta chain described here comes from a study of prognosis after radiotherapy for stage I lung cancer. Looking at the study overall: The study recorded distant metastases in several patients (median around 7 months) after radiotherapy and no significant progression in fewer than 18.

Two separate time points each saw a draw of roughly 5.8 milliliters of peripheral blood. The germline gives CDR1 SGHRS, CDR2 YFSETQ. The CDR3 covers 16 residues. Deletions cut 4 bases from V and 2 bases from J, with 19 bases between. This clonotype was observed many times. What it binds is not known. Two-round multiplex PCR amplified TCR beta CDR3 from genomic DNA. Gene-specific TRBV and TRBJ primers were used in PCR round one. In TCRdb, the multiplex PCR reads were re-called with MiXCR into one record per CDR3 protein. The sample yields tens of thousands of distinct CDR3 sequences, over 30% seen once. Study findings and constraints: Diminished Shannon entropy following stereotactic body radiation therapy characterized patients who developed distant metastases.

The chain carries TRBV5-1 and TRBJ2-7, with TRBD2 as a possible D gene (5 bases). The sequencing here drew on PBMCs, taken before or after stereotactic body radiation therapy (not recorded which). The origin of this receptor is a donor aged 50 or older with non-small cell lung cancer. The CDR3 loop is CASSLGPIALAYEQYF. The CDR3 region has the DNA TGCGCCAGCAGCCTTGGACCCATAGCGCTAGCCTACGAGCAGTACTTC.